This T cell receptor beta chain emerged from a study of T cell responses to AZD1222 COVID-19 vaccine. General observations from the study: Donors, mostly white British, included more females; clonal diversity was possibly underestimated. Reports indicate that nearly half of spike-specific TCRs are directed at unmutated variant regions. Regions 160-218 and 743-854 held dominance among vaccine-associated CD4 TCRs, which spanned spike.

Sequencing used immunoSEQ multiplex PCR; TCRdb keeps in-frame clones, though not all of them. The sample yields 150,000 or so clones, around 90% seen once. V was trimmed by 7 bases and J by 3 bases, leaving 16 bases between them. Germline assignment: CDR1 MNHEY and CDR2 SVGAGI. This CDR3 has 15 residues. For this clone: Its antigen is undetermined.

Second-dose schedules of about 4 or about 12 weeks were combined. The sequenced sample was peripheral blood, obtained 28 days after the second AZD1222 dose. This receptor was identified in an adult who received the AZD1222 COVID-19 vaccine. The chain couples TRBV6-5 to TRBJ1-3, with D perhaps matching TRBD1 (5 bases). The CDR3 bases are TGTGCCAGCACCCCGACTAGGGGATTTGGAAACACCATATATTTT. Residues: CASTPTRGFGNTIYF.